This TCR beta chain derives from a study of T-cell reconstitution after alpha-beta-depleted transplantation in children. The CDR3 consists of 16 residues. Looked up from germline, CDR1 is SGHDT and CDR2 is YYEEEE. V was pared by 3 bases and J by 5 bases, with 6 bases of the junction left unmatched. The study's findings and limits: Expanded graft clones numbering several hundred reportedly gave rise to alpha-beta T cells about two months after transplant. High day-60 TCRbeta diversity in some patients came from surviving recipient T cells and thymic progenitors.

TCRbeta library construction was performed incorporating unique molecular identifiers. Using its own MiXCR run on the PCR reads, TCRdb lists one record per CDR3 protein. The repertoire has 450,000 to 550,000 distinct CDR3 sequences, roughly an eighth of them found once; the top ten carry about 15%. Worth noting for this clonotype: Its cognate antigen is unknown.

The source is a female patient between 2 and 15 years old who had a stem cell transplant for aplastic anemia, so the T cells may come from the graft donor. The J gene is TRBJ2-3, the V gene TRBV5-6, with TRBD2 identical over 13 bases. The sample in question was PBMCs, mostly from graft donor cells, obtained 180 days after TCRalphabeta/CD19-depleted stem cell transplant. CDR3 amino acids: CASSSQGLAGLDTQYF. The CDR3 DNA reads TGTGCCAGCAGCTCCCAGGGACTAGCGGGATTAGATACGCAGTATTTT. Full variable domain (missing parts from reference TRBV5-6 and TRBJ2-3): DAGVTQSPTHLIKTRGQQVTLRCSPKSGHDTVSWYQQALGQGPQFIFQYYEEEERQRGNFPDRFSGHQFPNYSSELNVNALLLGDSALYLCASSSQGLAGLDTQYFGPGTRLTVL.